The 28 T cell receptor beta chains reported below all come from one sample, sequenced in a study of a mutant IDH1 vaccine in newly diagnosed glioma. TCRdb keeps only in-frame clones here, not all; method: immunoSEQ multiplex PCR. This sample has 55,000 to 65,000 clones, with 84% found just once. Their recognized antigens are unknown. Documented time point: week 35, safety follow-up. It was 300 ug of mutant IDH1 20-mer peptide that made up each vaccine dose, given with topical imiquimod. This specimen was PBMCs, taken from a glioma patient whose treatment included an IDH1 peptide vaccine. These TCRs come from a young man with glioma.

The rearrangement uses TRBV28 and TRBJ2-3; 10 nucleotides agree with TRBD2. The V segment lost 5 bases and the J segment 2 bases; nucleotides outside the gene matches: 10. The germline V gene encodes CDR1 MDHEN and CDR2 SYDVKM. This CDR3 contains 17 residues. The CDR3 spells CASSTPLGLADTDTQYF. For the CDR3, the DNA is TGTGCCAGCAGTACCCCCCTTGGACTAGCGGACACAGATACGCAGTATTTT.

Details on this clone: This same CDR3 is encoded by further DNA sequences in the sample. The genes are TRBV27 and TRBJ1-2; tentatively, D is TRBD1 (6 bases). The germline V gene has CDR1 MNHEY and CDR2 SMNVEV (reference sequence). Trimming removed 5 bases at V and 8 bases at J, with 18 bases between. This CDR3 contains 14 residues. This CDR3 is CASSLSRGPGGYTF. The DNA of the CDR3 is TGTGCCAGCAGTCTCTCTCGGGGGCCCGGGGGCTACACCTTC.

CDR3 in amino acids: CASSPGLPSYEQYF. CDR3 DNA sequence: TGTGCCAGTAGTCCCGGGTTACCTTCCTACGAGCAGTACTTC. V is TRBV19 and J is TRBJ2-7; D not certain. CDR1 is LNHDA, CDR2 SQIVND, per germline (reference sequence). This CDR3 has 14 residues. Trimming took 5 bases from V and 1 from J, leaving 12 bases between them.

The chain has TRBV29-1 and TRBJ2-3, with 9 nucleotides matching TRBD2. There are 18 residues in the CDR3. V gave up 6 bases and J gave up 0 bases; unmatched junction bases: 16. CDR1 SQVTM and CDR2 ANQGSEA come from the germline V gene. The CDR3 bases are TGCAGCGTCGCCCTAGCGGGGCCCTTCCGCCTCAGCACAGATACGCAGTATTTT. It yields the protein CSVALAGPFRLSTDTQYF.

This chain connects TRBV29-1 to TRBJ1-5; TRBD1 might be the D (5 bases). With 4 bases removed from V and 0 bases from J, the gap between germline ends came to 16 bases. This CDR3 has 16 residues. Germline V gives CDR1 SQVTM, CDR2 ANQGSEA. The CDR3 sequence is CSVVLGQGNSNQPQHF. CDR3 in DNA: TGCAGCGTTGTTTTAGGGCAGGGTAATAGCAATCAGCCCCAGCATTTT.

The chain recombines TRBV28 with TRBJ2-2; 7 nucleotides align to TRBD2. The length of the CDR3 is 15 residues. The J segment lost 5 bases and the V segment lost 2 bases, leaving 5 bases of the junction unmatched. Germline V gene data show CDR1 as MDHEN and CDR2 as SYDVKM. The CDR3 reads CASSLGLAETGELFF. The CDR3 nucleotides are TGTGCCAGCAGTTTAGGTCTAGCGGAGACCGGGGAGCTGTTTTTT.

The V call is TRBV4-1, the J call TRBJ2-4, with no clear D. This CDR3 has 14 amino acids. Germline V lookup: CDR1 MGHRA, CDR2 YSYEKL. With 0 bases removed from V and 0 bases from J, the gap between germline ends came to 3 bases. The CDR3 DNA reads as TGCGCCAGCAGCCAAGAGTTAGCCAAAAACATTCAGTACTTC. This translates into CASSQELAKNIQYF.

V is TRBV7-2 and J is TRBJ2-1; the D gene is possibly TRBD1 (6 bases). This CDR3 comprises 13 residues. With 3 bases removed from V and 10 bases from J, the gap between germline ends came to 13 bases. The germline CDR1 and CDR2 sequences are SGHTA and FQGNSA. The CDR3 DNA follows: TGTGCCAGCAGCTTTTACAGGGAGATGGAGCAGTTCTTC. Translating gives CASSFYREMEQFF.

This chain links TRBV5-1 with TRBJ1-5; no firm D call. This CDR3 spans 13 amino acids. Germline CDR1 is SGHRS and CDR2 is YFSETQ. V dropped 1 base and J dropped 4 bases, with 6 bases sitting between them. The CDR3 reads CASSLNLNQPQHF. As DNA, the CDR3 is TGCGCCAGCAGCTTGAATCTGAATCAGCCCCAGCATTTT.

This clone appeared once. The chain carries TRBV5-1 and TRBJ2-3; D gene uncertain. The germline V gene encodes CDR1 SGHRS and CDR2 YFSETQ. The CDR3 is 13 residues long. The V gene lost 2 bases and the J gene lost 1 base, with 5 bases spanning the gap. The CDR3 loop is CASSFDGTDTQYF. The CDR3 DNA follows: TGCGCCAGCAGCTTTGATGGCACAGATACGCAGTATTTT.

This chain connects TRBV2 to TRBJ2-5, with D possibly being TRBD1 (6 bases). The CDR3 consists of 15 residues. V was clipped by 4 bases and J by 5 bases, with 17 bases between them. Germline assignment: CDR1 SNHLY and CDR2 FYNNEI. The CDR3, as DNA: TGTGCCAGCAGTGTCAGGGGTGGGGCGGTCGAGACCCAGTACTTC. Translating it yields CASSVRGGAVETQYF.

Remarks on this clone: The junction and the germline gene differ at one end; a read error may be behind it. The same CDR3 also results from other DNA sequences found in this sample. The chain links TRBV7-2 to TRBJ2-4; D is possibly TRBD1 or TRBD2 (5 bases each). This CDR3 has 14 amino acids. CDR1 and CDR2 (germline): SGHTA, FQGNSA. This chain's CDR3 is CASSLDGTGDIQYF. The CDR3 DNA follows: TGTGCCAGCAGTTTAGACGGGACCGGGGACATTCAGTACTTC.

The chain recombines TRBV2 with TRBJ2-3; possibly TRBD1 or TRBD2 for D (6 bases each). The V end lost 3 bases, the J end lost 7 bases, and 20 bases lay between the germline ends. CDR3 length equals 16 residues. Germline V gene sequence: CDR1 SNHLY, CDR2 FYNNEI. The CDR3 loop reads CASSEQVKGGLNTQYF. The CDR3 DNA sequence: TGTGCCAGCAGTGAGCAGGTTAAGGGGGGTTTGAATACGCAGTATTTT.

The V call is TRBV29-1, the J call TRBJ2-2, with TRBD1 matching 9 bases. CDR3 size: 14 residues. Losses at the gene ends were 7 bases for V and 3 bases for J; bases not matched to a gene: 6. Germline V gene data show CDR1 as SQVTM and CDR2 as ANQGSEA. The CDR3 region has the DNA TGCAGCGCTACTAGGACAGGGGACACCGGGGAGCTGTTTTTT. This translates into CSATRTGDTGELFF.

This chain links TRBV14 with TRBJ2-3, with D perhaps matching TRBD1 or TRBD2 (5 bases each). This CDR3 is 16 amino acids long. V lost 2 bases and J lost 4, with 16 bases in between. Germline CDR1 and CDR2: SGHDN and FVKESK. The DNA for the CDR3 is TGTGCCAGCAGCCAACTGGGACGGGTTAAAGCAGATACGCAGTATTTT. Translation: CASSQLGRVKADTQYF.

V usage is TRBV5-1 and J usage is TRBJ2-5; 10 nucleotides match TRBD2. This CDR3 is 17 amino acids long. Per germline, CDR1 SGHRS and CDR2 YFSETQ. Germline trimming cut 5 bases from V and 2 bases from J; bases unmatched to any gene: 12. CDR3 residues: CASSSRPGLAPQETQYF. The CDR3 DNA follows: TGCGCCAGCAGTTCACGACCGGGACTAGCGCCACAAGAGACCCAGTACTTC. The entire variable domain, with the rest obtained from reference TRBV5-1 and TRBJ2-5, is as follows: KAGVTQTPRYLIKTRGQQVTLSCSPISGHRSVSWYQQTPGQGLQFLFEYFSETQRNKGNFPGRFSGRQFSNSRSEMNVSTLELGDSALYLCASSSRPGLAPQETQYFGPGTRLLVL.

The chain carries TRBV19 and TRBJ1-2; D gene ambiguous. The germline CDR1 and CDR2 sequences are LNHDA and SQIVND (reference sequence). Trimming left V 1 base short and J 2 bases short, with 17 bases between. This CDR3 has 17 residues. CDR3 nucleotides: TGTGCCAGTAGTATAGTCCCTATTCAACGGGAAAACTATGGCTACACCTTC. Translating it yields CASSIVPIQRENYGYTF.

This chain joins TRBV18 and TRBJ2-2; D call uncertain. The V end was cut by 3 bases, the J end by 3 bases, with 2 bases between. The CDR3 contains 12 residues. Germline V CDR1 and CDR2: KGHSH, LQKENI. The CDR3 nucleotides read TGTGCCAGCTCACCGGACACCGGGGAGCTGTTTTTT. This gives the protein CASSPDTGELFF.

The chain links TRBV10-2 to TRBJ2-5, with 7 positions matching TRBD2. Germline lookup yields CDR1 WSHSY and CDR2 SAAADI. V shed 7 bases, J shed 3 bases, and the junction held 8 bases outside the gene matches. CDR3 size: 14 residues. The CDR3 coding sequence is TGCGCCAGCACCACTTGGGGGGGTAAAGAGACCCAGTACTTC. Translating it yields CASTTWGGKETQYF.

In nucleotides, the CDR3 is TGTGCCACCAGCAGAACAGGGAATTCACCCCTCCACTTT. Protein sequence: CATSRTGNSPLHF. V usage is TRBV15 and J usage is TRBJ1-6; tentative D call: TRBD1 (6 bases). Per the germline V gene, CDR1 is LNHNV and CDR2 is YYDKDF (reference sequence). The CDR3 covers 13 residues. V was clipped by 2 bases and J by 7 bases, with 6 bases between them.

The sample holds a few counts of this clone. The rearrangement links TRBV4-2 to TRBJ2-2; no clear D. The germline CDR1 and CDR2 sequences are LGHNA and YNFKEQ. The CDR3 is made up of 14 amino acids. V was cut by 1 base and J by 4 bases, with 7 bases left in between. CDR3 amino acids: CASSQVYVTGELFF. CDR3 bases: TGTGCCAGCAGCCAAGTGTATGTCACCGGGGAGCTGTTTTTT.

This clone was recorded only once. The CDR3 loop reads CASSLVSVGSGGGRGDTQYF. CDR3 nucleotides: TGCGCCAGCAGCTTGGTATCTGTCGGGTCCGGCGGGGGGCGAGGAGATACGCAGTATTTT. V usage is TRBV5-1 and J usage is TRBJ2-3; 8 nucleotides match TRBD2. This CDR3 has 20 residues. Unmatched junction bases numbered 20, after V lost 0 bases and J lost 5 bases. The V gene's germline CDR1 is SGHRS and CDR2 YFSETQ.

This chain links TRBV28 with TRBJ1-1; the D is unclear. Germline V gene lookup returns CDR1 MDHEN and CDR2 SYDVKM. This CDR3 comprises 14 residues. Trimming shortened V by 7 bases and J by 1 base, and 13 bases separated the two germline ends. Here the CDR3 DNA reads TGTGCCAGCACCCTTGGGGTGGGGAACACTGAAGCTTTCTTT. Residues: CASTLGVGNTEAFF.

The chain recombines TRBV19 with TRBJ2-6; the D is unclear. There are 18 residues in the CDR3. The V end lost 5 bases, the J end lost 0 bases, and 17 bases lay between the germline ends. The germline V gene encodes CDR1 LNHDA and CDR2 SQIVND (reference sequence). CDR3 coding DNA: TGTGCCAGTAGTCTCTACAGATTGGATAGCTCTGGGGCCAACGTCCTGACTTTC. This gives the protein CASSLYRLDSSGANVLTF.

This chain connects TRBV9 to TRBJ1-4; 8 bases line up with TRBD1. V lost 0 bases and J lost 6; bases outside the gene matches: 4. Germline V lookup: CDR1 SGDLS, CDR2 YYNGEE. The length of the CDR3 is 15 residues. CDR3 region: CASSVGDRNYEKLFF. In DNA, the CDR3 is TGTGCCAGCAGCGTAGGGGACAGGAACTATGAAAAACTGTTTTTT.

The rearrangement joins TRBV5-1 to TRBJ1-4; D gene uncertain. Trimming shortened V by 1 base and J by 2 bases, and 9 bases separated the two germline ends. The germline V gene encodes CDR1 SGHRS and CDR2 YFSETQ. There are 15 residues in the CDR3. The CDR3 DNA sequence: TGCGCCAGCAGCTTGAGGGATGGGACTAATGAAAAACTGTTTTTT. Protein product: CASSLRDGTNEKLFF.

V gene TRBV5-1 combines with J gene TRBJ2-1, with D hard to call. Germline V gene lookup returns CDR1 SGHRS and CDR2 YFSETQ. V shed 4 bases and J shed 7 bases, with 12 bases lying between them. The CDR3 has 13 residues. The CDR3 is CASSTGSWNEQFF. CDR3 DNA sequence: TGCGCCAGCAGCACGGGTTCATGGAATGAGCAGTTCTTC.

This chain uses TRBV18 with TRBJ2-5, with D unclear. Trimming pared 4 bases from V and 4 bases from J, leaving 7 bases between. The CDR3 is 12 amino acids. Per the germline V gene, CDR1 is KGHSH and CDR2 is LQKENI. The CDR3 DNA follows: TGTGCCAGCTCACAGGAAAGAGAGACCCAGTACTTC. As protein: CASSQERETQYF.